This entry is about one T cell receptor (beta chain). Its antigen is not identified. Assay used: immunoSEQ multiplex PCR; TCRdb lists only in-frame clones, some missing. The table lists about 74,000 clones, roughly 92% of them singletons. The trim removed 5 bases at V and 7 bases at J, leaving 6 bases unmatched. From germline, CDR1 is MNHEY and CDR2 SMNVEV (reference sequence). The CDR3 extends over 15 amino acids. The source of the sample is a study of cytomegalovirus exposure and HLA in healthy donors. Whole-study findings and limits: In the roughly 120 validation repertoires, a later analysis found that first-cohort TCR clusters tended to co-occur.

The chain is built from TRBV27 and TRBJ2-1, with 12 bases identical to TRBD2. Material: PBMCs. The source is a woman aged 18-30 years in good health and CMV-seropositive. The CDR3 region is CASSLTSGGPNEQFF. CDR3 nucleotide sequence: TGTGCCAGCAGTCTGACTAGCGGGGGTCCGAATGAGCAGTTCTTC.